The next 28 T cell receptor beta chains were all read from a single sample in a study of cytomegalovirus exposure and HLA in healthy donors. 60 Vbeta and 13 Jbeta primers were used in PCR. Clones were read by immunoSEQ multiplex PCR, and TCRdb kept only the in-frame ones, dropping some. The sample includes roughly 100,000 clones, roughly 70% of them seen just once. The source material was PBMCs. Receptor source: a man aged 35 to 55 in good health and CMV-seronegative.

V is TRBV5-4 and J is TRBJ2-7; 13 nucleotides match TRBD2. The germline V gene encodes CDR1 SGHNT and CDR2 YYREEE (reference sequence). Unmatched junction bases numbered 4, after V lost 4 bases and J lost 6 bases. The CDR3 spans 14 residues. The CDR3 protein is CASSAGTSGIEQYF. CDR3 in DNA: TGTGCCAGCAGCGCCGGGACTAGCGGGATCGAGCAGTACTTC.

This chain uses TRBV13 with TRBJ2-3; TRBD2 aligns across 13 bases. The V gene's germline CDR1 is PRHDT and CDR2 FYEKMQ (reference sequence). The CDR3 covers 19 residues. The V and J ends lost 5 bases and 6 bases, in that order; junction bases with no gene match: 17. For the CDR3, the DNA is TGTGCCAGCAGCCCTCCGCAACCAATGACTAGCGGGGGGTGGGATACGCAGTATTTT. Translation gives CASSPPQPMTSGGWDTQYF.

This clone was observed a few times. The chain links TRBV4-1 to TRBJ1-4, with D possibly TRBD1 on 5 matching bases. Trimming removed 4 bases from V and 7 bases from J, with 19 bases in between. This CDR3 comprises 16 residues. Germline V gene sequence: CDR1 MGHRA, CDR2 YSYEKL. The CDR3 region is CASSRYTGTPGEKLFF. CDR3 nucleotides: TGCGCCAGCAGCCGCTACACCGGGACTCCGGGTGAAAAACTGTTTTTT.

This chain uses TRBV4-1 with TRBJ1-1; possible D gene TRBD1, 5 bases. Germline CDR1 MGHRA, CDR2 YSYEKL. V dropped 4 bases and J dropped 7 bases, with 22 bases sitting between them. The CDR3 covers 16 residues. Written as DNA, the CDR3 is TGCGCCAGCAGCCCTTCCCTCGGCGCAGGGTCCGTTGAAGCTTTCTTT. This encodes CASSPSLGAGSVEAFF.

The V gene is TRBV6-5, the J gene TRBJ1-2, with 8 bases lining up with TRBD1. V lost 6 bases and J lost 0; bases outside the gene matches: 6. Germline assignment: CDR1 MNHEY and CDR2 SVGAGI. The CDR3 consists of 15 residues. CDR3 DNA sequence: TGTGCCAGCAGCCAAGGACAGGGAGCTAACTATGGCTACACCTTC. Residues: CASSQGQGANYGYTF.

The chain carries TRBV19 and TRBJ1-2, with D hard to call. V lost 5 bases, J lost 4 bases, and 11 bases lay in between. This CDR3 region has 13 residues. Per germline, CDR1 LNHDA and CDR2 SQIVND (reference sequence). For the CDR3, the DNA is TGTGCCAGTAGTCACGGGAACGGCTATGGCTACACCTTC. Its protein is CASSHGNGYGYTF.

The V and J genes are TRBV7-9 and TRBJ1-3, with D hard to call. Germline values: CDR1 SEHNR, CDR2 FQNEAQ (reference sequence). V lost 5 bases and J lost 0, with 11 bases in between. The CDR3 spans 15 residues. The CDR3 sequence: CASSDDEGSGNTIYF. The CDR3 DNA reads TGTGCCAGCAGCGACGACGAGGGCTCTGGAAACACCATATATTTT.

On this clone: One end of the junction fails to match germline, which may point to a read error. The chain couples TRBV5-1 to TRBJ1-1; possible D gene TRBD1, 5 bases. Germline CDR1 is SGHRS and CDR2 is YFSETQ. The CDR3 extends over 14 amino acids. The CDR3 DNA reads TGCGCCAGCAGCTGGGGGGTGGGGTCGACTGAGGCTTTCTTT. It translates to CASSWGVGSTEAFF.

DNA for the CDR3: TGTGCCAGCACCAACGGGGGCACCGGGGAGCTGTTTTTT. Protein product: CASTNGGTGELFF. The gene calls are TRBV6-5 and TRBJ2-2, with a possible D match to TRBD2 (6 bases). CDR3 length: 13 amino acids. V gave up 7 bases and J gave up 4 bases, with 10 bases separating them. Germline V CDR1 and CDR2: MNHEY, SVGAGI.

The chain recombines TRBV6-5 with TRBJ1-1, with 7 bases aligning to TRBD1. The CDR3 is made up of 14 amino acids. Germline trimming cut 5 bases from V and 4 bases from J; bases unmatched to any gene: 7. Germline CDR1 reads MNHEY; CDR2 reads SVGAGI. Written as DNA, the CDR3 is TGTGCCAGCAGTCTCCGTCAGGGGGGCACTGAAGCTTTCTTT. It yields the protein CASSLRQGGTEAFF.

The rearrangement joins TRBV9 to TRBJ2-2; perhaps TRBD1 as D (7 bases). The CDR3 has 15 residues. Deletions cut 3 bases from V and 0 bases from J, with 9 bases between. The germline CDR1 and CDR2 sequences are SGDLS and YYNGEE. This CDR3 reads CASSGGTANTGELFF. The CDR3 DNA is TGTGCCAGCAGCGGCGGGACAGCGAACACCGGGGAGCTGTTTTTT.

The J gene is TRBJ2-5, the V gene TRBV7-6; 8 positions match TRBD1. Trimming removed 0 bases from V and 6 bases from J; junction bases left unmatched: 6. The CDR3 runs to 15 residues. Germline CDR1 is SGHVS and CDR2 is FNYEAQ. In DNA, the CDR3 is TGTGCCAGCAGCTTAGCGGGGTCAGGGGGCAAGACCCAGTACTTC. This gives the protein CASSLAGSGGKTQYF.

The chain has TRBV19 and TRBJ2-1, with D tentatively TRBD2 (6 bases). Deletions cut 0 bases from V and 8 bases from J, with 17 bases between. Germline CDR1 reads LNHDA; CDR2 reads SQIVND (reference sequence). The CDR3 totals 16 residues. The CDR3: CASSIDGLRSSDEQFF. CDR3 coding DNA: TGTGCCAGTAGTATAGATGGACTACGGTCGTCGGATGAGCAGTTCTTC.

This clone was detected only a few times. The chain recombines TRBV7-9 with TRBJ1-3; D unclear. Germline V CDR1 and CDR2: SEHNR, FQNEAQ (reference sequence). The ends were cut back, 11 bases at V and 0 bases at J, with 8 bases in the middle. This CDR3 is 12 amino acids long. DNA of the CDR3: TGTGCCTCTCGGGACTCTGGAAACACCATATATTTT. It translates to CASRDSGNTIYF.

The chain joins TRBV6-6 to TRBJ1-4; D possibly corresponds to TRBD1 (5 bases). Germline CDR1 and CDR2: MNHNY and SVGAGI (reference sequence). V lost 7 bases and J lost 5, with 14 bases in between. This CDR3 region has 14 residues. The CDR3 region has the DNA TGTGCCAGCAACGTCGGGGGGAGGAATGAAAAACTGTTTTTT. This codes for CASNVGGRNEKLFF.

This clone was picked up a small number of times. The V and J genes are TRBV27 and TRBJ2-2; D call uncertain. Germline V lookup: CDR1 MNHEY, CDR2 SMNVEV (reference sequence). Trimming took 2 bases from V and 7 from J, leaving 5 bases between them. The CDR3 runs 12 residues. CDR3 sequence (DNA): TGTGCCAGCAGTTTACTTTTCGGGGAGCTGTTTTTT. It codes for CASSLLFGELFF.

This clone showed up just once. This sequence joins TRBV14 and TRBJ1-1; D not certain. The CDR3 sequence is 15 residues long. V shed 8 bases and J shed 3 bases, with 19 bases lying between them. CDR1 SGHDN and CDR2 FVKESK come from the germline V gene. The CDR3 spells CASQASENMDTEAFF. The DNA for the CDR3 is TGTGCCAGCCAGGCCAGTGAGAATATGGACACTGAAGCTTTCTTT.

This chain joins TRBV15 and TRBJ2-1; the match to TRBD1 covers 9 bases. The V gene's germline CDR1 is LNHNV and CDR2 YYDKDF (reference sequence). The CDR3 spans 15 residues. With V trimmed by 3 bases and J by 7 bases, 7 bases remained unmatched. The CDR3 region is CATSSPRQGGNEQFF. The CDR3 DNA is TGTGCCACCAGCAGTCCACGACAGGGGGGGAATGAGCAGTTCTTC.

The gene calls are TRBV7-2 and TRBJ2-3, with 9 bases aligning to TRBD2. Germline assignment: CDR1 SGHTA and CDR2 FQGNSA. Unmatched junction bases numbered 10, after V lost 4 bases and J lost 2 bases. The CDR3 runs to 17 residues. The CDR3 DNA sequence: TGTGCCAGCAGCTCACCAACCCTAGCGGGGACCACAGATACGCAGTATTTT. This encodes CASSSPTLAGTTDTQYF. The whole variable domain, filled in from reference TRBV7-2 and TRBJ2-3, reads GAGVSQSPSNKVTEKGKDVELRCDPISGHTALYWYRQSLGQGLEFLIYFQGNSAPDKSGLPSDRFSAERTGGSVSTLTIQRTQQEDSAVYLCASSSPTLAGTTDTQYFGPGTRLTVL.

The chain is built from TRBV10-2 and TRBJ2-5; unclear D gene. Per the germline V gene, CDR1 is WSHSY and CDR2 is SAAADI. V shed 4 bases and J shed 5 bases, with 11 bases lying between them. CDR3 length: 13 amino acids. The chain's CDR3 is CASSVPGRETQYF. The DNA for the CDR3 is TGCGCCAGCAGTGTCCCAGGCAGGGAGACCCAGTACTTC.

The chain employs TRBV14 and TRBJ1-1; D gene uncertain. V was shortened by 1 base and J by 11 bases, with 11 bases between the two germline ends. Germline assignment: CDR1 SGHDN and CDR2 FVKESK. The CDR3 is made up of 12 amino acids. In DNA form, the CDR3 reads TGTGCCAGCAGCCAAGGGCCGGGAATGGCTTTCTTT. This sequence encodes CASSQGPGMAFF.

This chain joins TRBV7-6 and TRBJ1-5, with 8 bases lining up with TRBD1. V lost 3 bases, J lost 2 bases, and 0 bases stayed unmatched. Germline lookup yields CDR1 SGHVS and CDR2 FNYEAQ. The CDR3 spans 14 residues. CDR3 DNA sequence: TGTGCCAGCAGCTTGACAGGGGGCAATCAGCCCCAGCATTTT. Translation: CASSLTGGNQPQHF.

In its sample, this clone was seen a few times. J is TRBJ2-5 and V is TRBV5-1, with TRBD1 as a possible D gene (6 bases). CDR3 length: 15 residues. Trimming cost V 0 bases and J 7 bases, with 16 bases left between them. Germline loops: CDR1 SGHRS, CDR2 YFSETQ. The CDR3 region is CASSLGTGLKGTQYF. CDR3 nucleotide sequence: TGCGCCAGCAGCTTGGGTACAGGGCTAAAAGGGACCCAGTACTTC.

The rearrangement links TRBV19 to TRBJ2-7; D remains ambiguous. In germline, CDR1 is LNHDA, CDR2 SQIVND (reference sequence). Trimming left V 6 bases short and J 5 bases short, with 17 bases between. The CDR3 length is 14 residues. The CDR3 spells CASRQSTVPHEQYF. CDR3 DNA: TGTGCCAGTAGGCAGTCCACAGTTCCACACGAGCAGTACTTC.

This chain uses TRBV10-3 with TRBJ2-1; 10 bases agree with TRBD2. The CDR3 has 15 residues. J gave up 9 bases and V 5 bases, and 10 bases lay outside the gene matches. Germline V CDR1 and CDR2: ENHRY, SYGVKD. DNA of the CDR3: TGTGCCATCAGTACCGCAGCGGGGGGGCACAGTGAGCAGTTCTTC. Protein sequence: CAISTAAGGHSEQFF.

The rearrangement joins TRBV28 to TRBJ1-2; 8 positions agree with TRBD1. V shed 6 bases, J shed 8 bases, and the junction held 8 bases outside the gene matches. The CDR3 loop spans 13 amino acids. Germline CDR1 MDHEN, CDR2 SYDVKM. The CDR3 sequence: CASRPQGAGGYTF. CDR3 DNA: TGTGCCAGCAGGCCCCAGGGGGCAGGCGGCTACACCTTC.

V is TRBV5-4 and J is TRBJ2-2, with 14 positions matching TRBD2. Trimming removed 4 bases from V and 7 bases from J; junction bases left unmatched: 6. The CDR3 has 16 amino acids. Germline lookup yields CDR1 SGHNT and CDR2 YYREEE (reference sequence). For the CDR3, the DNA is TGTGCCAGCAGCCGCAGACTAGCGGGGGGGGGCGGGGAGCTGTTTTTT. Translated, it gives CASSRRLAGGGGELFF.

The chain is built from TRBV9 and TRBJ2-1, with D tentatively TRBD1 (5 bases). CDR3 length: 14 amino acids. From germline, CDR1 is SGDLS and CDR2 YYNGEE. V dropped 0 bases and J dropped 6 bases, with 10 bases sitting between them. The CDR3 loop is CASSVGGSSNEQFF. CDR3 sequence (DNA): TGTGCCAGCAGCGTAGGGGGCTCGTCCAATGAGCAGTTCTTC.